The rows below give T cell receptor beta chains drawn from one sample of a study of shared clonotypes between healthy human individuals. Some clones are missing from TCRdb's copy, which holds only in-frame ones; the method was immunoSEQ multiplex PCR. The sample has about 690,000 clones, about 92% seen once; the top ten hold 34%. Sequenced material: memory CD8+ T cells from PBMCs. These receptor sequences come from a man between 18 and 35 years old in good health. Some clones in this sample may be carry-over from other donors' samples. Both conserved end residues are part of each CDR3. Each record gives: D gene, J gene, V gene, clone size, CDR3 DNA, CDR3 protein. D genes are given only for firm matches. Size is omitted from some rows. Given values are once, few, many or a class for expanded clones.

D gene: .; J gene: TRBJ1-3; V gene: TRBV5-6; clone size: few; CDR3 DNA: TGTGCCAGCAGCTTGGACAGATCGGGAAACACCATATATTTT; CDR3 protein: CASSLDRSGNTIYF
D gene: TRBD1; J gene: TRBJ2-7; V gene: TRBV7-9; clone size: .; CDR3 DNA: TGTGCCAGCAGCTCCCGGGACAGGGGGGTCGAGCAGTACTTC; CDR3 protein: CASSSRDRGVEQYF
D gene: .; J gene: TRBJ1-1; V gene: TRBV5-1; clone size: .; CDR3 DNA: TGTGCCAGCAGCATGGGACCGAACACTGAAGCTTTCTTT; CDR3 protein: CASSMGPNTEAFF
D gene: .; J gene: TRBJ2-3; V gene: TRBV11-2; clone size: .; CDR3 DNA: TGTGCCAGCAGCGCAAGGTGGAGGGACAGAGTAAAAGATACGCAGTATTTT; CDR3 protein: CASSARWRDRVKDTQYF
D gene: TRBD2; J gene: TRBJ2-3; V gene: TRBV4-1; clone size: .; CDR3 DNA: TGCGCCAGCAGCCAAGATAGGGCTAGCGGGAGCCCAGATACGCAGTATTTT; CDR3 protein: CASSQDRASGSPDTQYF
D gene: TRBD1; J gene: TRBJ1-4; V gene: TRBV5-1; clone size: .; CDR3 DNA: TGCGCCACCGGTACACAGGGGGCTCCTGAAAAACTGTTTTTT; CDR3 protein: CATGTQGAPEKLFF
D gene: .; J gene: TRBJ2-2; V gene: TRBV10-2; clone size: .; CDR3 DNA: TGCGCCAGCAGTGTATCTAGAGAAGGAACCGGGGAGCTGTTTTTT; CDR3 protein: CASSVSREGTGELFF
D gene: .; J gene: TRBJ1-3; V gene: TRBV2; clone size: .; CDR3 DNA: TGTGCCAGCAGTGATAACAGGCCGTCCGGAAACACCATATATTTT; CDR3 protein: CASSDNRPSGNTIYF
D gene: .; J gene: TRBJ1-3; V gene: TRBV30; clone size: .; CDR3 DNA: TGTGCCTGGGACTTAAGAAACACCATATATTTT; CDR3 protein: CAWDLRNTIYF
D gene: TRBD1; J gene: TRBJ1-2; V gene: TRBV6-5; clone size: .; CDR3 DNA: TGTGCCAGCAGTTACGCTCAGGGGGCAGATGGCTACACCTTC; CDR3 protein: CASSYAQGADGYTF
D gene: .; J gene: TRBJ2-1; V gene: TRBV5-1; clone size: .; CDR3 DNA: TGCGCCAGCAGCGCCCATGACAGCTACAATGAGCAGTTCTTC; CDR3 protein: CASSAHDSYNEQFF